The text below deals with one T cell receptor beta chain. This entry is derived from a study of shared clonotypes between healthy human individuals. Profiling relied on immunoSEQ multiplex PCR, and the TCRdb table lists in-frame clones only, not all of them. The table lists millions of clones, approximately 95% of them singletons, with 0.13% in the top ten. Investigators divided CD4+ cells into CD45RA+ naive and CD45RA-negative memory subsets. Trimming cost V 4 bases and J 4 bases, with 8 bases left between them. Germline CDR1 SGHTA, CDR2 FQGTGA. CDR3 length equals 13 residues. The specimen was naive CD4+ T cells sorted from blood. Subset noted: CD45RA+ positively selected. The chain is built from TRBV7-3 and TRBJ2-1, with D perhaps TRBD1 (5 bases). The clonotype originates from a man between 18 and 29 years old in good health. The CDR3 region has the DNA TGTGCCAGCAGCTCGGACACTTACAATGAGCAGTTCTTC. This translates into CASSSDTYNEQFF.